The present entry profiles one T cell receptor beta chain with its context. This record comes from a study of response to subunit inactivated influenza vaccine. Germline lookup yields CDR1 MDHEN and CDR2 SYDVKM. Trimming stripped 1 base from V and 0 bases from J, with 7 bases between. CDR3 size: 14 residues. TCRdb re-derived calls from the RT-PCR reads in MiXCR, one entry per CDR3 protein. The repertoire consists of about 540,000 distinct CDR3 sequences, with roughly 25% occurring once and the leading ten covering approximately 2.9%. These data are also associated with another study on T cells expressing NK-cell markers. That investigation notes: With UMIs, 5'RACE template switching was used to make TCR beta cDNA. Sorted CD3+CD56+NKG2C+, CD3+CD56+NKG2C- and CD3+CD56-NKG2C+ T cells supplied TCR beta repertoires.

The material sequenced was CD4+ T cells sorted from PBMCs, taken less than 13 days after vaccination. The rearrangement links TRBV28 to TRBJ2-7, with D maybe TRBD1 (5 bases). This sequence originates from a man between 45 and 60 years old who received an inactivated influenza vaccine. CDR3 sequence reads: CASSLSQASYEQYF. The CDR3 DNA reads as TGTGCCAGCAGTTTATCACAGGCCTCCTACGAGCAGTACTTC.